A single sample is the source of the 4 T cell receptor beta chains below, sequenced in a study of blood T cell repertoires in COVID-19. Generated by immunoSEQ multiplex PCR, the TCRdb table keeps only in-frame clones and is missing some. In the table there are around 420,000 clones, approximately 85% of which are singletons. The material sequenced was PBMCs or T cells enriched from blood (not recorded which). Receptors were obtained from a woman aged 40 to 50 with acute COVID-19.

V and J are TRBV14 and TRBJ1-2, with a tentative D call TRBD1 (6 bases). V lost 4 bases and J 6 bases, leaving 21 bases between the germline ends. The CDR3 has 16 residues. Germline V gene sequence: CDR1 SGHDN, CDR2 FVKESK. The CDR3 here is CASSRGGPSVLDGYTF. The CDR3, as DNA: TGTGCCAGCAGCCGGGGGGGCCCTTCCGTGTTGGATGGCTACACCTTC.

The chain links TRBV27 to TRBJ1-1; D is possibly TRBD1 (6 bases). Germline assignment: CDR1 MNHEY and CDR2 SMNVEV (reference sequence). CDR3 length: 16 residues. Trimming removed 6 bases at V and 0 bases at J, with 17 bases between. The CDR3: CASSPYGGRMNTEAFF. The CDR3 DNA sequence: TGTGCCAGCAGCCCTTACGGGGGGCGAATGAACACTGAAGCTTTCTTT.

This clone has more than one count but fewer than ten. The chain joins TRBV9 to TRBJ2-2; TRBD2 agrees at 7 bases. The germline CDR1 and CDR2 sequences are SGDLS and YYNGEE. The CDR3 extends over 15 amino acids. Trimming took 6 bases from V and 1 from J; bases not matched to a gene: 6. CDR3 in DNA: TGTGCCAGCACCGCCCTAGCGGTGAACACCGGGGAGCTGTTTTTT. Its protein product is CASTALAVNTGELFF.

This clone was detected only a few times. This chain links TRBV4-1 with TRBJ2-6, with 7 nucleotides matching TRBD2. The CDR3 has 16 amino acids. Trimming removed 7 bases from V and 2 bases from J; junction bases left unmatched: 8. In germline, CDR1 is MGHRA, CDR2 YSYEKL. The CDR3: CASMGGSHTGANVLTF. The CDR3 DNA sequence: TGCGCCAGCATGGGAGGGTCGCACACTGGGGCCAACGTCCTGACTTTC.